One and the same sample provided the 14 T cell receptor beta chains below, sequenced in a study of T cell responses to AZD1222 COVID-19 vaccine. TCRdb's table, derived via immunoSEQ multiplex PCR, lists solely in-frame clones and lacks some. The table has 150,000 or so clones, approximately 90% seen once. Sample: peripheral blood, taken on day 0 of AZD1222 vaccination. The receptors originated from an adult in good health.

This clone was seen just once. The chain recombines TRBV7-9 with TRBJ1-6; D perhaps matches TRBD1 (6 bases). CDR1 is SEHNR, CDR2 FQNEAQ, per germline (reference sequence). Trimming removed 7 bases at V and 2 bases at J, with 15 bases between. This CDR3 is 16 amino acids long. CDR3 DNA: TGTGCCAGCACCAACATTGGGGGCGCCTATAATTCACCCCTCCACTTT. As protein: CASTNIGGAYNSPLHF.

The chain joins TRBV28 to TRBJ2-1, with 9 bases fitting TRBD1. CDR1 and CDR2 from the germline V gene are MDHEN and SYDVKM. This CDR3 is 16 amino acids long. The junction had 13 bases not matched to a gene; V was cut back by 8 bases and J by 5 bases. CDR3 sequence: CASSPAGTGFHNEQFF. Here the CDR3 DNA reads TGTGCCAGCTCTCCCGCCGGGACAGGGTTCCACAATGAGCAGTTCTTC.

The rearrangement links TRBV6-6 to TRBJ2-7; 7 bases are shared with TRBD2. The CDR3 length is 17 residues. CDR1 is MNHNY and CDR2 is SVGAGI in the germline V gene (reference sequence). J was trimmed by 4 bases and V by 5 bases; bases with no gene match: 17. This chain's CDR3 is CASSPGLVGGDPYEQYF. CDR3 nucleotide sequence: TGTGCCAGCAGTCCCGGACTAGTGGGGGGTGACCCTTACGAGCAGTACTTC.

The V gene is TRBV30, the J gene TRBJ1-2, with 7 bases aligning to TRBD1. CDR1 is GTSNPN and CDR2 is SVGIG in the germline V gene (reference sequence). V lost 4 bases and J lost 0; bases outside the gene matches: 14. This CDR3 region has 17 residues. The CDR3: CAWTPPGTARANYGYTF. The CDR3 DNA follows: TGTGCCTGGACCCCCCCCGGGACAGCCCGAGCTAACTATGGCTACACCTTC.

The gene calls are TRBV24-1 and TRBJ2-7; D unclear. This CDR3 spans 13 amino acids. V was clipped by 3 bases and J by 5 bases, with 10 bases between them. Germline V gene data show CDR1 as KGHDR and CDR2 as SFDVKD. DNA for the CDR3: TGTGCCACCAGTGATCCCGAGACTGACGAGCAGTACTTC. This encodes CATSDPETDEQYF.

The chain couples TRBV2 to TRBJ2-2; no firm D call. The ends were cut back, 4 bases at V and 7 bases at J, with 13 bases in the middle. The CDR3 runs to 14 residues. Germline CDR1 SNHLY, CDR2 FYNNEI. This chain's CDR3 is CASSGGAWGGELFF. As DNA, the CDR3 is TGTGCCAGCAGTGGCGGCGCCTGGGGCGGGGAGCTGTTTTTT.

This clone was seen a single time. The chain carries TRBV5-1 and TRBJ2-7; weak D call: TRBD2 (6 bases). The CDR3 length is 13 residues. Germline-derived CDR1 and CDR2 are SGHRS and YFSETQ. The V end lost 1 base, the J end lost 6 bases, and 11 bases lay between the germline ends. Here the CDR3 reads CASSLSGVGEQYF. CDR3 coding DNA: TGCGCCAGCAGCTTGTCGGGGGTGGGCGAGCAGTACTTC.

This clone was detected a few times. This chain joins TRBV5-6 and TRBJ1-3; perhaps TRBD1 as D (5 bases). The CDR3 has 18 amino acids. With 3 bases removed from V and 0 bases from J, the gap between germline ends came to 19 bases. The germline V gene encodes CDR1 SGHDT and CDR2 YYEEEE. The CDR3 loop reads CASSWSLGPLISGNTIYF. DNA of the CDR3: TGTGCCAGCAGCTGGTCGTTGGGGCCACTTATCTCTGGAAACACCATATATTTT.

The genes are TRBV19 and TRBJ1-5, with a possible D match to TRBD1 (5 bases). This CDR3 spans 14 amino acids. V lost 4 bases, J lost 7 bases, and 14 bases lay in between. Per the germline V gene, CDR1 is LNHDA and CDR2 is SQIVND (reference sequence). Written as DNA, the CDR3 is TGTGCCAGTAGTACCCTCGGAAGGGACCAGCCCCAGCATTTT. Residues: CASSTLGRDQPQHF.

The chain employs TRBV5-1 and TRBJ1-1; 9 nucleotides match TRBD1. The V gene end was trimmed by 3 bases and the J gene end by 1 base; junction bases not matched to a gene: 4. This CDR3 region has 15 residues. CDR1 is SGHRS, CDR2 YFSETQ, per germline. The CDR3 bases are TGCGCCAGCAGCTGGGGGGACAGGGAGAACACTGAAGCTTTCTTT. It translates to CASSWGDRENTEAFF.

The CDR3: CASSEDRGRAYEQYF. Written as DNA, the CDR3 is TGTGCCAGCAGTGAAGACCGGGGAAGAGCCTACGAGCAGTACTTC. This chain joins TRBV2 and TRBJ2-7; possibly TRBD2 for D (5 bases). Per germline, CDR1 SNHLY and CDR2 FYNNEI. The CDR3 runs 15 residues. Trimming took 1 base from V and 2 from J, leaving 12 bases between them.

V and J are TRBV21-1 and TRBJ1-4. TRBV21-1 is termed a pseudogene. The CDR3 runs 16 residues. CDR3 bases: TGTGCCAGCAGCAAAAACCCCACTGCAACTAATGAAAAACTGTTTTTT. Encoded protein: CASSKNPTATNEKLFF.

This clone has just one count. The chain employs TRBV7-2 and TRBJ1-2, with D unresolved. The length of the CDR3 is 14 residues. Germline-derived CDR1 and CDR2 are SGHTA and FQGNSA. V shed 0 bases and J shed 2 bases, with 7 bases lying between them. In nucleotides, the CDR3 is TGTGCCAGCAGCTTAGCGCGGGAAAACTATGGCTACACCTTC. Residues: CASSLARENYGYTF.

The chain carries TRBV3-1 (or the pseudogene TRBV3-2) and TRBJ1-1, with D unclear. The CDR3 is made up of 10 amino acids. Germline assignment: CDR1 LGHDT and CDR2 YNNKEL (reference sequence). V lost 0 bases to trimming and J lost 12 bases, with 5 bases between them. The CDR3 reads CASSQDMTFF. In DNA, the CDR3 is TGTGCCAGCAGCCAAGATATGACTTTCTTT.